These 15 T cell receptor beta chains were all obtained from the same sample, sequenced in a study of cytomegalovirus exposure and HLA in healthy donors. Researchers ran the PCR with 60 Vbeta and 13 Jbeta primers. Generated by immunoSEQ multiplex PCR, the TCRdb table keeps only in-frame clones and is missing some. The table lists about 120,000 clones, 80% to 85% of them singletons, with 0.85% to 1.3% in the top ten. The sample comprised PBMCs. The receptors derive from a human donor in good health.

This clone was seen more than once but under ten times. This chain joins TRBV11-1 and TRBJ1-1, with D possibly TRBD1 on 6 matching bases. The CDR3 has 15 amino acids. Between the trimmed V and J ends, which lost 5 bases and 1 base, there was a span of 14 bases. Germline V gene lookup returns CDR1 SGHAT and CDR2 FQDESV (reference sequence). The CDR3 bases are TGTGCCAGCAGCGTCCTACAGGGACGGAACACTGAAGCTTTCTTT. Its translation: CASSVLQGRNTEAFF.

The genes are TRBV27 and TRBJ2-7; 11 nucleotides align to TRBD2. The V segment lost 5 bases and the J segment 3 bases; nucleotides outside the gene matches: 15. Per germline, CDR1 MNHEY and CDR2 SMNVEV (reference sequence). This CDR3 has 18 amino acids. The CDR3 loop reads CASSGRTSGLQGGYEQYF. The CDR3 bases are TGTGCCAGCAGTGGTCGGACTAGCGGGTTACAGGGTGGCTACGAGCAGTACTTC.

The rearrangement joins TRBV2 to TRBJ1-6; D is perhaps TRBD1 (5 bases). Germline V gives CDR1 SNHLY, CDR2 FYNNEI. The CDR3 extends over 13 amino acids. V was pared by 4 bases and J by 10 bases, with 11 bases between. CDR3 coding DNA: TGTGCCAGCAGTGCGGAGGGGCAATCACCCCTCCACTTT. Translated, it gives CASSAEGQSPLHF.

The chain is built from TRBV27 and TRBJ1-1; TRBD1 agrees at 7 bases. The CDR3 extends over 14 amino acids. Germline values: CDR1 MNHEY, CDR2 SMNVEV (reference sequence). Trimming cost V 2 bases and J 7 bases; bases outside gene matches: 7. The CDR3 sequence: CASSLAGGTHEAFF. The CDR3 coding sequence is TGTGCCAGCAGTTTAGCAGGGGGAACACATGAAGCTTTCTTT.

The chain employs TRBV9 and TRBJ2-7; weak D call: TRBD1 (7 bases). The CDR3 has 17 amino acids. V shed 4 bases and J shed 4 bases, with 24 bases lying between them. CDR1 SGDLS and CDR2 YYNGEE come from the germline V gene. The CDR3 nucleotides are TGTGCCAGCAGCCCGCGAAACCCAGGGGGGCTTTATTACGAGCAGTACTTC. It specifies CASSPRNPGGLYYEQYF. The full variable domain, its missing parts supplied by reference TRBV9 and TRBJ2-7, is DSGVTQTPKHLITATGQRVTLRCSPRSGDLSVYWYQQSLDQGLQFLIQYYNGEERAKGNILERFSAQQFPDLHSELNLSSLELGDSALYFCASSPRNPGGLYYEQYFGPGTRLTVT.

The J gene is TRBJ2-3, the V gene TRBV27; 7 bases are a match to TRBD1. J was trimmed by 0 bases and V by 5 bases; bases with no gene match: 2. In germline, CDR1 is MNHEY, CDR2 SMNVEV (reference sequence). This CDR3 is built from 14 residues. This CDR3 reads CASSPRGSTDTQYF. In DNA form, the CDR3 reads TGTGCCAGCAGTCCCAGGGGGAGCACAGATACGCAGTATTTT.

This chain links TRBV6-5 with TRBJ1-5, with a possible D match to TRBD1 (5 bases). Germline CDR1 MNHEY, CDR2 SVGAGI. Trimming stripped 6 bases from V and 0 bases from J, with 12 bases between. This CDR3 comprises 15 residues. CDR3: CASSSDRDSNQPQHF. CDR3 DNA sequence: TGTGCCAGCAGCAGCGACAGAGATAGCAATCAGCCCCAGCATTTT.

The gene calls are TRBV27 and TRBJ2-7; TRBD1 matches at 8 bases. The CDR3 spans 14 residues. After removal of 5 bases from V and 3 bases from J, the junction contained 6 bases not matched to a gene. Germline V gene sequence: CDR1 MNHEY, CDR2 SMNVEV (reference sequence). The chain's CDR3 is CASSIDRGGYEQYF. The CDR3 bases are TGTGCCAGCAGTATTGACAGGGGCGGCTACGAGCAGTACTTC.

The chain recombines TRBV4-1 with TRBJ2-2; 12 bases are shared with TRBD2. Germline values: CDR1 MGHRA, CDR2 YSYEKL. The CDR3 has 16 amino acids. The ends lost 3 bases at V and 9 bases at J; junction bases unmatched: 8. CDR3 amino acids: CASSHPLAGGPRELFF. Written as DNA, the CDR3 is TGCGCCAGCAGCCACCCTCTAGCGGGGGGGCCAAGGGAGCTGTTTTTT.

The CDR3 nucleotides are TGTGCCAGCAGCTGGGGACTAGCGGGGTCCTACGAGCAGTACTTC. Its translation: CASSWGLAGSYEQYF. The chain is built from TRBV9 and TRBJ2-7, with TRBD2 matching 13 bases. Losses at the gene ends were 4 bases for V and 1 base for J; bases not matched to a gene: 2. The length of the CDR3 is 15 residues. CDR1 SGDLS and CDR2 YYNGEE come from the germline V gene.

V is TRBV9 and J is TRBJ1-2; 8 nucleotides align to TRBD1. Germline V CDR1 and CDR2: SGDLS, YYNGEE. The CDR3 spans 15 residues. V shed 4 bases and J 3 bases; nucleotides not matched to a gene: 8. The CDR3 here is CASSPLQGAHYGYTF. The CDR3, as DNA: TGTGCCAGCAGCCCCCTCCAGGGGGCCCACTATGGCTACACCTTC.

This chain connects TRBV6-6 to TRBJ1-5; D ambiguous. V was shortened by 5 bases and J by 0 bases, with 8 bases between the two germline ends. The CDR3 covers 14 residues. Per germline, CDR1 MNHNY and CDR2 SVGAGI (reference sequence). The CDR3 DNA sequence: TGTGCCAGCAGTACACGATATAGCAATCAGCCCCAGCATTTT. It codes for CASSTRYSNQPQHF.

The chain couples TRBV28 to TRBJ2-3, with TRBD2 matching 12 bases. The CDR3 loop spans 16 amino acids. Germline V lookup: CDR1 MDHEN, CDR2 SYDVKM. With 5 bases clipped from V and 1 base from J, the junction kept 4 bases outside the gene matches. CDR3 amino acids: CASSPRLAGGTDTQYF. DNA of the CDR3: TGTGCCAGCAGTCCAAGACTAGCGGGGGGCACAGATACGCAGTATTTT.

This chain connects TRBV7-2 to TRBJ2-1; TRBD2 is a possible D gene (6 bases). Germline CDR1 is SGHTA and CDR2 is FQGNSA. Trimming took off 3 bases at V and 4 bases at J, with 10 bases between the two ends. The CDR3 runs 14 residues. CDR3 sequence (DNA): TGTGCCAGCAGCTTCGGGGGAGGATACAATGAGCAGTTCTTC. Amino acid sequence: CASSFGGGYNEQFF.

The J gene is TRBJ1-1, the V gene TRBV19, with D possibly matching TRBD1 (6 bases). Between the trimmed V and J ends, which lost 4 bases and 1 base, there was a span of 13 bases. The length of the CDR3 is 15 residues. The V gene's germline CDR1 is LNHDA and CDR2 SQIVND (reference sequence). The DNA for the CDR3 is TGTGCCAGTAGTACCATGGACAGATGGAACACTGAAGCTTTCTTT. This sequence encodes CASSTMDRWNTEAFF.